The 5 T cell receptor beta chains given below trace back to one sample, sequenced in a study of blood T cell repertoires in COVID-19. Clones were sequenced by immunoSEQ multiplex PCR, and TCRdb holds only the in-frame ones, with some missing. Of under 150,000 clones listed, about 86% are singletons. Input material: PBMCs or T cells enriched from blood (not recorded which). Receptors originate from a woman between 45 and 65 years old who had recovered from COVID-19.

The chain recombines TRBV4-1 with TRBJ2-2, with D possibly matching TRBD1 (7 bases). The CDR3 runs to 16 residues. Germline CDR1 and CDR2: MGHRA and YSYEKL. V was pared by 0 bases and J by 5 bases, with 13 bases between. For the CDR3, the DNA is TGCGCCAGCAGCCAAGATCAGGGGGGAGGAACCGGGGAGCTGTTTTTT. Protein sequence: CASSQDQGGGTGELFF.

CDR3: CSASLAGSSYEQYF. CDR3 coding DNA: TGCAGCGCCAGTCTAGCGGGGAGCTCCTACGAGCAGTACTTC. The gene calls are TRBV29-1 and TRBJ2-7; 9 nucleotides match TRBD2. The CDR3 consists of 14 residues. The V gene's germline CDR1 is SQVTM and CDR2 ANQGSEA. After removal of 7 bases from V and 0 bases from J, the junction contained 7 bases not matched to a gene.

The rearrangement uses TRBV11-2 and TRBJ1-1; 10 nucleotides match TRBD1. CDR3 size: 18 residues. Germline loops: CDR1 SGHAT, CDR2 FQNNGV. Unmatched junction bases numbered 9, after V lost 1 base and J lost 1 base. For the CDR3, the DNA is TGTGCCAGCAGCTTAGGTATGACAGGGGGCCGGGGGAACACTGAAGCTTTCTTT. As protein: CASSLGMTGGRGNTEAFF. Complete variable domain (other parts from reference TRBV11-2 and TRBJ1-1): EAGVAQSPRYKIIEKRQSVAFWCNPISGHATLYWYQQILGQGPKLLIQFQNNGVVDDSQLPKDRFSAERLKGVDSTLKIQPAKLEDSAVYLCASSLGMTGGRGNTEAFFGQGTRLTVV.

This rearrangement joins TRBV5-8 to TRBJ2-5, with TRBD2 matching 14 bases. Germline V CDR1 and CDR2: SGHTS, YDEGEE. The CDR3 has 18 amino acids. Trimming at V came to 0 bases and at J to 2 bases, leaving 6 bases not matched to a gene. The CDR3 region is CASSLGGTSGRLQETQYF. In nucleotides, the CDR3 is TGTGCCAGCAGCTTGGGTGGGACTAGCGGGAGATTACAAGAGACCCAGTACTTC.

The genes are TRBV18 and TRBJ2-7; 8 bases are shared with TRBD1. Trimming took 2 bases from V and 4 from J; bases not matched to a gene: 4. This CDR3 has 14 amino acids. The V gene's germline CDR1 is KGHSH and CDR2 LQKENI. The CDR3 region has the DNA TGTGCCAGCTCACCAGGACAGGGAGCTTACGAGCAGTACTTC. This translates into CASSPGQGAYEQYF.